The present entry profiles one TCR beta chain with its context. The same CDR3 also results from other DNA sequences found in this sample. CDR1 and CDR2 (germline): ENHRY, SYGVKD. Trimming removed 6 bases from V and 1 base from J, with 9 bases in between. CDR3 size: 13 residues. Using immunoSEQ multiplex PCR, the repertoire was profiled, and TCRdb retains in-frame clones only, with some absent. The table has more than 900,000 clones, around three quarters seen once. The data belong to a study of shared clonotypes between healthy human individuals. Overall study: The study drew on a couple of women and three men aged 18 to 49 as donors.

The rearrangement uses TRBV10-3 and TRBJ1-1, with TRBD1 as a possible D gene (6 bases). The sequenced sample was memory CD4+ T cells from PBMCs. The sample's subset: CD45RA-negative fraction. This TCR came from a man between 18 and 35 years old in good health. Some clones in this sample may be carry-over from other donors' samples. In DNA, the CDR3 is TGTGCCATCAGAGAACAGGGGAACACTGAAGCTTTCTTT. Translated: CAIREQGNTEAFF.